The 27 T cell receptor beta chains below were found in one sample sequenced in a study of T cell responses to AZD1222 COVID-19 vaccine (dated by TCRdb to the early 2020s). The method behind the library was the immunoSEQ multiplex PCR assay. TCRdb took this table from immuneACCESS and kept in-frame rearrangements with V and J called. Such tables lack part of the clones; where checked against another copy, unresolved V genes explain under half of the gap, and the rest is unexplained. The sample table contains hundreds of thousands of clones; only one count was recorded for approximately 94% of them. The ten biggest clones cover 0.9% to 1.1% of the sample. The time point label here, explained by the study, means: baseline before first vaccination. The treatment or condition label corresponds to: meningococcal conjugate vaccine given as trial control. The sequencing used peripheral blood, collected on day 0 of MenACWY control vaccination. These receptors were collected from an adult in good health.

This sequence joins TRBV5-1 and TRBJ1-2; D ambiguous. Germline V gives CDR1 SGHRS, CDR2 YFSETQ. This CDR3 spans 13 amino acids. V lost 4 bases and J 4 bases, leaving 11 bases between the germline ends. The CDR3 sequence: CASSGLDTYGYTF. CDR3 DNA sequence: TGCGCCAGCAGCGGTCTCGACACCTATGGCTACACCTTC.

The V call is TRBV27, the J call TRBJ1-1; 7 nucleotides match TRBD1. Trimming cost V 3 bases and J 3 bases; bases outside gene matches: 1. Germline V gives CDR1 MNHEY, CDR2 SMNVEV (reference sequence). There are 13 residues in the CDR3. CDR3 residues: CASSLRGHTEAFF. The CDR3 DNA sequence: TGTGCCAGCAGTTTGAGGGGGCACACTGAAGCTTTCTTT.

This rearrangement joins TRBV24-1 to TRBJ2-3, with 12 bases identical to TRBD2. This CDR3 contains 17 residues. V shed 3 bases, J shed 4 bases, and the junction held 7 bases outside the gene matches. Germline loops: CDR1 KGHDR, CDR2 SFDVKD. CDR3 sequence (DNA): TGTGCCACCAGTGATCTAACTAGCGGGGGGTTCGCAGATACGCAGTATTTT. It codes for CATSDLTSGGFADTQYF.

The genes are TRBV5-4 and TRBJ2-3; 11 bases match TRBD2. The CDR3 is 15 residues long. CDR1 and CDR2 (germline): SGHNT, YYREEE (reference sequence). J was trimmed by 1 base and V by 4 bases; bases with no gene match: 2. The CDR3 loop is CASSGGLAGTDTQYF. CDR3 in DNA: TGTGCCAGCAGCGGGGGACTAGCGGGCACAGATACGCAGTATTTT.

The chain joins TRBV19 to TRBJ2-1; 7 positions agree with TRBD2. This CDR3 comprises 18 residues. V lost 5 bases and J lost 0; bases outside the gene matches: 13. The germline V gene encodes CDR1 LNHDA and CDR2 SQIVND (reference sequence). Here the CDR3 DNA reads TGTGCCAGTAGTTACCGTGAGCGGGGACCCAGCTCCTACAATGAGCAGTTCTTC. The encoded protein is CASSYRERGPSSYNEQFF.

The CDR3 protein is CASSLGQVTQPQHF. Here the CDR3 DNA reads TGTGCCAGCAGCTTGGGACAGGTGACCCAGCCCCAGCATTTT. The rearrangement joins TRBV5-6 to TRBJ1-5; tentative D call: TRBD1 (6 bases). The CDR3 runs to 14 residues. V dropped 0 bases and J dropped 7 bases, with 11 bases sitting between them. Germline V gene lookup returns CDR1 SGHDT and CDR2 YYEEEE.

The chain is built from TRBV27 and TRBJ1-1; D remains ambiguous. Germline lookup yields CDR1 MNHEY and CDR2 SMNVEV (reference sequence). V lost 2 bases, J lost 4 bases, and 8 bases lay in between. This CDR3 has 13 residues. The CDR3 loop is CASSLDFGTEAFF. The CDR3 DNA sequence: TGTGCCAGCAGTTTAGATTTCGGCACTGAAGCTTTCTTT.

The V and J genes are TRBV4-2 and TRBJ1-5; possible D gene TRBD1, 5 bases. The ends were cut back, 8 bases at V and 0 bases at J, with 14 bases in the middle. This CDR3 is built from 15 residues. Germline CDR1 reads LGHNA; CDR2 reads YNFKEQ. Written as DNA, the CDR3 is TGTGCCAGCGGACCCTGGGGGGATAGCAATCAGCCCCAGCATTTT. Its translation is CASGPWGDSNQPQHF.

This sequence joins TRBV7-8 and TRBJ2-1; 7 bases match TRBD2. The junction had 6 bases not matched to a gene; V was cut back by 6 bases and J by 7 bases. The V gene's germline CDR1 is SGHVS and CDR2 FQNEAQ. The CDR3 is made up of 13 amino acids. The CDR3 protein is CASRGEGWNEQFF. Written as DNA, the CDR3 is TGTGCCAGCAGGGGGGAGGGGTGGAATGAGCAGTTCTTC.

The gene calls are TRBV19 and TRBJ2-3; a weak D match, TRBD2 (6 bases). The ends were cut back, 3 bases at V and 1 base at J, with 14 bases in the middle. The CDR3 is made up of 16 amino acids. CDR1 and CDR2 (germline): LNHDA, SQIVND (reference sequence). CDR3 protein: CASSMRASARTDTQYF. The DNA of the CDR3 is TGTGCCAGTAGTATGCGGGCTAGCGCACGCACAGATACGCAGTATTTT.

V usage is TRBV6-5 and J usage is TRBJ2-7; D uncertain. The CDR3 length is 14 residues. With 7 bases removed from V and 1 base from J, the gap between germline ends came to 14 bases. Germline CDR1 reads MNHEY; CDR2 reads SVGAGI. The CDR3 sequence is CASTDRLPSYEQYF. The CDR3 DNA follows: TGTGCCAGCACCGACCGTTTGCCGTCCTACGAGCAGTACTTC.

This clone was counted only a few times. J is TRBJ2-2 and V is TRBV9, with D uncertain. Germline lookup yields CDR1 SGDLS and CDR2 YYNGEE. This CDR3 has 13 amino acids. Trimming took 3 bases from V and 5 from J, leaving 8 bases between them. The CDR3 loop is CASSADFTGELFF. CDR3 in DNA: TGTGCCAGCAGCGCCGATTTTACCGGGGAGCTGTTTTTT.

This clone was observed a few times. The chain links TRBV6-5 to TRBJ1-5; 8 nucleotides match TRBD1. This CDR3 is built from 14 residues. CDR1 and CDR2 from the germline V gene are MNHEY and SVGAGI. The trim removed 4 bases at V and 2 bases at J, leaving 1 base unmatched. The CDR3 protein is CASSWTGRNQPQHF. As DNA, the CDR3 is TGTGCCAGCAGTTGGACAGGGCGCAATCAGCCCCAGCATTTT.

V usage is TRBV25-1 and J usage is TRBJ1-6; no definite D call. The germline CDR1 and CDR2 sequences are MGHDK and SYGVNS. The CDR3 runs to 12 residues. V lost 2 bases and J 7 bases, leaving 3 bases between the germline ends. The CDR3 region is CASSEQNSPLHF. The CDR3 DNA reads TGTGCCAGCAGTGAACAGAATTCACCCCTCCACTTT.

The V call is TRBV4-3, the J call TRBJ1-4; 7 bases fit TRBD1. J was trimmed by 10 bases and V by 4 bases; bases with no gene match: 12. The germline CDR1 and CDR2 sequences are LGHNA and YSLEER. The CDR3 covers 15 residues. The CDR3 nucleotides are TGCGCCAGCAGCCCCTCCGTAGGGGGCCATGGAAAACTGTTTTTT. This translates into CASSPSVGGHGKLFF.

The rearrangement links TRBV11-2 to TRBJ2-1; 8 bases align to TRBD2. Germline V lookup: CDR1 SGHAT, CDR2 FQNNGV. J was trimmed by 5 bases and V by 5 bases; bases with no gene match: 11. The CDR3 loop spans 16 amino acids. The CDR3 DNA reads as TGTGCCAGCAGCGTGACGTTGTTAGCGGGGAACAATGAGCAGTTCTTC. Protein product: CASSVTLLAGNNEQFF.

V usage is TRBV28 and J usage is TRBJ1-1; D unresolved. This CDR3 is 11 amino acids long. In germline, CDR1 is MDHEN, CDR2 SYDVKM. Between the trimmed V and J ends, which lost 8 bases and 4 bases, there was a span of 8 bases. CDR3 sequence (DNA): TGTGCCAGCGGGAAGGGCACTGAAGCTTTCTTT. It translates to CASGKGTEAFF.

The rearrangement links TRBV7-9 to TRBJ2-7; no reliable D call. The CDR3 runs 12 residues. Trimming left V 6 bases short and J 7 bases short, with 13 bases between. Germline V lookup: CDR1 SEHNR, CDR2 FQNEAQ (reference sequence). The CDR3 loop reads CASSRGQWEQYF. DNA for the CDR3: TGTGCCAGCAGTCGCGGCCAGTGGGAGCAGTACTTC.

The chain has TRBV4-1 and TRBJ2-7, with 8 bases matching TRBD1. Germline V gene sequence: CDR1 MGHRA, CDR2 YSYEKL. The CDR3 loop spans 15 amino acids. V dropped 4 bases and J dropped 6; count of bases not matched to a gene: 11. Here the CDR3 DNA reads TGCGCCAGCAGCCGAGCCGGGACAGGCGATTCCGAGCAGTACTTC. Encoded protein: CASSRAGTGDSEQYF.

The J gene is TRBJ1-1, the V gene TRBV4-2; 8 nucleotides agree with TRBD1. Germline values: CDR1 LGHNA, CDR2 YNFKEQ. The CDR3 totals 14 residues. The V and J ends lost 4 bases and 5 bases, in that order; junction bases with no gene match: 6. The CDR3 DNA reads TGTGCCAGCAGCCGAGACAGGGGAGAAACTGAAGCTTTCTTT. Translating gives CASSRDRGETEAFF.

The chain couples TRBV18 to TRBJ1-2; D not certain. The CDR3 length is 14 residues. V lost 2 bases and J lost 2, with 9 bases in between. From germline, CDR1 is KGHSH and CDR2 LQKENI. CDR3 nucleotide sequence: TGTGCCAGCTCACCAACGGACGTCAACTATGGCTACACCTTC. Protein product: CASSPTDVNYGYTF.

A few counts support this clone. The chain uses TRBV10-3 and TRBJ2-7; D possibly matches TRBD1 or TRBD2 (5 bases each). The CDR3 runs to 13 residues. V was pared by 11 bases and J by 2 bases, with 16 bases between. Germline V gene lookup returns CDR1 ENHRY and CDR2 SYGVKD. CDR3 region: CALGRGPTYEQYF. CDR3 nucleotides: TGTGCCCTCGGTCGGGGCCCTACCTACGAGCAGTACTTC.

The chain uses TRBV7-3 and TRBJ2-3, with 10 bases aligning to TRBD2. The length of the CDR3 is 16 residues. J lost 7 bases, V lost 5 bases, and 12 bases had no gene match. Germline CDR1 and CDR2: SGHTA and FQGTGA. The CDR3 loop is CASSPRVASGRNTQYF. The CDR3 DNA follows: TGTGCCAGCAGCCCCCGGGTGGCTAGCGGGAGAAATACGCAGTATTTT.

The chain recombines TRBV19 with TRBJ1-6; possible D gene TRBD1, 6 bases. The CDR3 covers 14 residues. The germline V and J ends were trimmed by 2 bases and 8 bases, with 10 bases remaining between them. Germline CDR1 and CDR2: LNHDA and SQIVND (reference sequence). The CDR3 spells CASSIQGYDSPLHF. The CDR3 nucleotides are TGTGCCAGTAGTATACAGGGGTATGATTCACCCCTCCACTTT.

The CDR3 sequence: CASSPWGAGYTF. In DNA, the CDR3 is TGTGCCAGTAGCCCTTGGGGGGCGGGCTACACCTTC. V and J are TRBV19 and TRBJ1-2; possibly TRBD1 for D (6 bases). Trimming shortened V by 6 bases and J by 8 bases, and 13 bases separated the two germline ends. CDR1 and CDR2 from the germline V gene are LNHDA and SQIVND (reference sequence). The CDR3 runs 12 residues.

The CDR3 spells CASRILTGELFF. The CDR3 DNA reads TGTGCCAGCCGAATCCTCACCGGGGAGCTGTTTTTT. The chain recombines TRBV2 with TRBJ2-2, with unresolved D. The CDR3 is 12 amino acids. In germline, CDR1 is SNHLY, CDR2 FYNNEI. V was shortened by 8 bases and J by 4 bases, with 8 bases between the two germline ends.

V gene TRBV18 combines with J gene TRBJ2-2; possibly TRBD2 for D (5 bases). The germline V gene encodes CDR1 KGHSH and CDR2 LQKENI. This CDR3 is built from 14 residues. V was cut by 3 bases and J by 4 bases, with 9 bases left in between. The CDR3 loop reads CASSPRGLTGELFF. CDR3 bases: TGTGCCAGCTCACCCCGAGGACTCACCGGGGAGCTGTTTTTT. The whole variable domain, remainder taken from reference TRBV18 and TRBJ2-2, is NAGVMQNPRHLVRRRGQEARLRCSPMKGHSHVYWYRQLPEEGLKFMVYLQKENIIDESGMPKERFSAEFPKEGPSILRIQQVVRGDSAAYFCASSPRGLTGELFFGEGSRLTVL.